The clone carrying this T cell receptor (beta chain) was observed at least ten times. The antigen is not known. This specimen comes from a study of neurological immune-mediated disorders. Whole-study findings and limits: As far as clinical or MRI features were concerned, none was associated with the multiple sclerosis repertoire cluster.

Trimming pared 4 bases from V and 0 bases from J, leaving 9 bases between. The CDR3 length is 14 residues. CDR1 is SGHRS and CDR2 is YFSETQ in the germline V gene. The cDNA was generated through 5'RACE incorporating 10-nucleotide random UMIs. TCRdb independently ran MiXCR on the 5' RACE reads; one entry per CDR3 protein. There are 65,000 to 80,000 distinct CDR3 sequences in the sample; 4.8% occur only once, and about 2% lies in the top ten. The chain links TRBV5-1 to TRBJ2-3; D not certain. The sequence came from a woman between 70 and 85 years old with multiple sclerosis. Sequencing used PBMCs. In nucleotides, the CDR3 is TGCGCCAGCAGCCTAAAATCTAGCACAGATACGCAGTATTTT. This sequence encodes CASSLKSSTDTQYF. Full variable domain (remainder filled in from reference TRBV5-1 and TRBJ2-3): KAGVTQTPRYLIKTRGQQVTLSCSPISGHRSVSWYQQTPGQGLQFLFEYFSETQRNKGNFPGRFSGRQFSNSRSEMNVSTLELGDSALYLCASSLKSSTDTQYFGPGTRLTVL.